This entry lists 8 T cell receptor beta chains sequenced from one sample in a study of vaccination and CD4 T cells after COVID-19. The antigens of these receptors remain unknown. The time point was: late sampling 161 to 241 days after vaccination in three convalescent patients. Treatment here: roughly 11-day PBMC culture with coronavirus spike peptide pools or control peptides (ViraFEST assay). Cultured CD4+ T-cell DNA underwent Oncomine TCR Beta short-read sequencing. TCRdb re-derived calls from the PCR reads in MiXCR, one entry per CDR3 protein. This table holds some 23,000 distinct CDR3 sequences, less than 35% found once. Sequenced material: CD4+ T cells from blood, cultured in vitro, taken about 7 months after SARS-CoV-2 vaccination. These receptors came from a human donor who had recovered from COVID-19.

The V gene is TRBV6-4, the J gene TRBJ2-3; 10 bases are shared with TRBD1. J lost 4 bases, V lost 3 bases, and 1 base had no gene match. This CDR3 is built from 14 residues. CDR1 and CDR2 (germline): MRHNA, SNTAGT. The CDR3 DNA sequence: TGTGCCAGCAGTGAGACAGGGGGCGCAGATACGCAGTATTTT. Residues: CASSETGGADTQYF.

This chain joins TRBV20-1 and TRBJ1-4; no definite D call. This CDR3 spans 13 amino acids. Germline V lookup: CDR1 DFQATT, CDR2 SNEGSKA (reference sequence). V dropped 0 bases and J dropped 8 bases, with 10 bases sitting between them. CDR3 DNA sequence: TGCAGTGCTAGAGAGGGAAGTGGGGAAAAACTGTTTTTT. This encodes CSAREGSGEKLFF.

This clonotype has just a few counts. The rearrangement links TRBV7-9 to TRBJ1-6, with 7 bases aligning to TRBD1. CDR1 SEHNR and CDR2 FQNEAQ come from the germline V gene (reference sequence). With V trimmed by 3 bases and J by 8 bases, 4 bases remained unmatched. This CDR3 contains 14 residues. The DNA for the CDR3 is TGTGCCAGCAGCTTCTGGGACAGAGATTCACCCCTCCACTTT. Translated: CASSFWDRDSPLHF.

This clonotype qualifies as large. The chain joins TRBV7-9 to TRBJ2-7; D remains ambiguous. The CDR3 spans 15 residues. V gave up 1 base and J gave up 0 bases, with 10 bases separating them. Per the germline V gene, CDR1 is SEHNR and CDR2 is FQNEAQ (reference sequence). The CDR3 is CASSLVERISYEQYF. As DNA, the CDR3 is TGTGCCAGCAGCTTAGTGGAGCGAATCTCCTACGAGCAGTACTTC.

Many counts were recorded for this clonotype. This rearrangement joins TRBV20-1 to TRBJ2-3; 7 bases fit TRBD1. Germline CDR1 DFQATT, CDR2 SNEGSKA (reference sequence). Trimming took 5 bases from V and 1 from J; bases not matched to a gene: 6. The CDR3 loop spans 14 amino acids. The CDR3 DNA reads TGCAGTGCTTCCGACAGGGCGCGCACAGATACGCAGTATTTT. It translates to CSASDRARTDTQYF.

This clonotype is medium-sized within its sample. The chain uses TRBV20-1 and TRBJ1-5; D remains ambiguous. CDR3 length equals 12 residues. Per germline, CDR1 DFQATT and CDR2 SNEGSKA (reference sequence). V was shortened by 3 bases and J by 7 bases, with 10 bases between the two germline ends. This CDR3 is CSASDERQPQHF. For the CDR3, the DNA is TGCAGTGCTAGCGACGAAAGGCAGCCCCAGCATTTT.

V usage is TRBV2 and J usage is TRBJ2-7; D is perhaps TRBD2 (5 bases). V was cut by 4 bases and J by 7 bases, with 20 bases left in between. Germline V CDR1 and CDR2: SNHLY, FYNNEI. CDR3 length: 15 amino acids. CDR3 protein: CASSGSSGPRGEQYF. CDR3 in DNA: TGTGCCAGCAGTGGGTCATCTGGGCCCCGGGGAGAGCAGTACTTC.

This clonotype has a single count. CDR3 region: CASSLSRQWETQYF. The CDR3 DNA reads TGTGCCAGCAGCTTATCTCGCCAGTGGGAGACCCAGTACTTC. The genes are TRBV7-6 and TRBJ2-5; D not certain. CDR3 length equals 14 residues. Trimming removed 2 bases from V and 5 bases from J, with 12 bases in between. CDR1 and CDR2 from the germline V gene are SGHVS and FNYEAQ.